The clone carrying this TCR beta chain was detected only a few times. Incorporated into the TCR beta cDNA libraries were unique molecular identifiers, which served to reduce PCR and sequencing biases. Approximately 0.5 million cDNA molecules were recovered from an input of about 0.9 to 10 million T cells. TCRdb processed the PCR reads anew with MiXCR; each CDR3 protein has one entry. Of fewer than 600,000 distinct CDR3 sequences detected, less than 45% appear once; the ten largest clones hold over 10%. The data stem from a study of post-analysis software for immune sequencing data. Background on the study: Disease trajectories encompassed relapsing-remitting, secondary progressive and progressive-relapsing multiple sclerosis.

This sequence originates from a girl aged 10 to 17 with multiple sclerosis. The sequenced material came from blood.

The CDR3 is CASSQAGGPYEQYF. The CDR3 nucleotides read TGTGCCAGCAGCCAAGCGGGAGGGCCCTACGAGCAGTACTTC. This chain connects TRBV6-6 to TRBJ2-7, with TRBD2 matching over 10 bases. The junction had 4 bases not matched to a gene; V was cut back by 6 bases and J by 2 bases. The CDR3 consists of 14 residues. The germline gives CDR1 MNHNY, CDR2 SVGAGI (reference sequence).